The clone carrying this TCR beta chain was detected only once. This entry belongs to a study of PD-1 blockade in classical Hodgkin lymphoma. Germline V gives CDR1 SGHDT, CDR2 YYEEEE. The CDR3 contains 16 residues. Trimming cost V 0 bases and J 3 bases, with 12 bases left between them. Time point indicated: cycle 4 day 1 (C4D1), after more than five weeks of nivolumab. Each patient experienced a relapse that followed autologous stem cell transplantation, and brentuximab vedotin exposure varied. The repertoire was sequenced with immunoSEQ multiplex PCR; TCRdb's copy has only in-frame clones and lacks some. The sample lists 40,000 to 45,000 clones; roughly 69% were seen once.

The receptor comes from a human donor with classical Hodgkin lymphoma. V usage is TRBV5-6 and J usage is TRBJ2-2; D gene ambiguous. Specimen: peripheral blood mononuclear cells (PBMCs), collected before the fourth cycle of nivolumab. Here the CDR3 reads CASSLVMQLDTGELFF. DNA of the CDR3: TGTGCCAGCAGCTTGGTAATGCAACTGGACACCGGGGAGCTGTTTTTT.